This TCR beta chain was sequenced in a study of cytomegalovirus exposure and HLA in healthy donors. Findings of the study overall: Despite most TCR sequences being rare, some public TCRs occurred in many donors. About 180 TCR beta chains were listed as cytomegalovirus-associated. The TCR clusters that emerged in the first cohort tended, a later analysis found, to co-occur in the approximately 130 validation repertoires.

This clone has a handful of counts. What it binds is unknown. V lost 5 bases and J 1 base, leaving 15 bases between the germline ends. Per germline, CDR1 SGHTA and CDR2 FQGNSA. The CDR3 has 16 amino acids. Assay: immunoSEQ multiplex PCR; the TCRdb copy retains only in-frame clones and omits some. The sample lists 200,000 to 300,000 clones; roughly nine tenths were seen once. V usage is TRBV7-2 and J usage is TRBJ1-3, with a tentative D call TRBD1 (5 bases). The sequence was obtained from a man aged 18 to 35 in good health and CMV-seropositive. The sequencing input was PBMCs. CDR3 nucleotide sequence: TGTGCCAGCAGCCCCGGGGGGAGTCATTCTGGAAACACCATATATTTT. Amino acids: CASSPGGSHSGNTIYF.